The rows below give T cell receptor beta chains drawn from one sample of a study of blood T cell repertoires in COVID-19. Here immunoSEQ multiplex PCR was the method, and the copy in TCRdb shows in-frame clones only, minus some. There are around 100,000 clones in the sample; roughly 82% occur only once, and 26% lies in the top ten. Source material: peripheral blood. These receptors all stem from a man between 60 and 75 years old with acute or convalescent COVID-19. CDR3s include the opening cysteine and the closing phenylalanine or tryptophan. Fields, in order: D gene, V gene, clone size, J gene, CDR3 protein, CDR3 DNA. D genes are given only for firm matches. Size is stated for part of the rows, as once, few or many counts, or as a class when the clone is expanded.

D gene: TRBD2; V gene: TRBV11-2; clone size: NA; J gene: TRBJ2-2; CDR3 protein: CASSWWTSGSNTGELFF; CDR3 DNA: TGTGCCAGCAGCTGGTGGACTAGCGGGAGTAACACCGGGGAGCTGTTTTTT
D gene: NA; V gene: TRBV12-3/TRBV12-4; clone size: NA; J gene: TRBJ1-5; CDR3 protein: CASSLNGGTPQHF; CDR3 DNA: TGTGCCAGCAGTTTAAACGGGGGGACGCCCCAGCATTTT
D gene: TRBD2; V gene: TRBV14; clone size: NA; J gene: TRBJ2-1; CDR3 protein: CASSPVWRASGRRNEQFF; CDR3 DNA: TGTGCCAGCAGCCCCGTGTGGAGGGCTAGCGGGAGAAGGAATGAGCAGTTCTTC
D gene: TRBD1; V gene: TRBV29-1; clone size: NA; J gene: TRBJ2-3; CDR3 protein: CSVGGQGKDTQYF; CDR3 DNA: TGCAGCGTTGGGGGACAGGGGAAAGATACGCAGTATTTT
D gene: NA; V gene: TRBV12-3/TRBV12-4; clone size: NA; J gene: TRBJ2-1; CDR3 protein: CASSDINEQFF; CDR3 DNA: TGTGCCAGCAGTGACATTAATGAGCAGTTCTTC
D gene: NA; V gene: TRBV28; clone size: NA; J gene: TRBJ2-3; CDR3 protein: CASADFSRPDTQYF; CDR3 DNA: TGTGCCAGCGCTGACTTCTCCCGGCCAGATACGCAGTATTTT
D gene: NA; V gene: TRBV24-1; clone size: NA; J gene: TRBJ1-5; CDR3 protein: CATSDSKRQFSNQPQHF; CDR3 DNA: TGTGCCACCAGTGATTCGAAAAGACAGTTCAGCAATCAGCCCCAGCATTTT
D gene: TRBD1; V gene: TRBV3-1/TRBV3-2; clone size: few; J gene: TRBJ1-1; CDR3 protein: CASSHLQQGYSEAFF; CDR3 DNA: TGTGCCAGCAGCCATCTTCAACAGGGGTACTCTGAAGCTTTCTTT
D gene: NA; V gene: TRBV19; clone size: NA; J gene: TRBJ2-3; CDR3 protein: CASSISRDTQYF; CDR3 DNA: TGTGCCAGTAGTATTTCGCGGGATACGCAGTATTTT
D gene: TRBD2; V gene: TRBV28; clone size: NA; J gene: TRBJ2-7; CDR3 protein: CASSFPGLAGAGNEQYF; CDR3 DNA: TGTGCCAGCAGTTTCCCGGGACTAGCGGGGGCCGGCAACGAGCAGTACTTC
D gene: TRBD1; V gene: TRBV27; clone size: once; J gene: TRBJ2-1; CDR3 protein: CASSRTGNEQFF; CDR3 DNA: TGTGCCAGCAGCCGGACAGGGAATGAGCAGTTCTTC
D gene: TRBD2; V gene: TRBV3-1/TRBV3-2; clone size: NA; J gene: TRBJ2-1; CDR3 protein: CASSPRLAGVFRNEQFF; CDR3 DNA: TGTGCCAGCAGCCCTCGACTAGCGGGAGTCTTTCGGAATGAGCAGTTCTTC
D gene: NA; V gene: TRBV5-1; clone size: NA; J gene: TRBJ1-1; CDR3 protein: CASSPTGPGTEAFF; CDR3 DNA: TGCGCCAGCAGCCCAACAGGGCCGGGGACTGAAGCTTTCTTT
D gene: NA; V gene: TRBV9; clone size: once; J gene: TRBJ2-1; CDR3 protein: CASSLLSGSSYNEQFF; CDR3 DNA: TGTGCCAGCAGCCTCCTCAGCGGAAGCTCCTACAATGAGCAGTTCTTC
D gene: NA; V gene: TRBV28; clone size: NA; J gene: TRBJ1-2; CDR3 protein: CASSSSPYGYTF; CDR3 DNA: TGTGCCAGCAGTTCCTCTCCCTATGGCTACACCTTC
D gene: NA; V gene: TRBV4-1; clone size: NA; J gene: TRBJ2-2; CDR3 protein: CASSPHSRETGELFF; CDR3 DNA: TGCGCCAGCAGCCCACACTCCAGGGAAACCGGGGAGCTGTTTTTT
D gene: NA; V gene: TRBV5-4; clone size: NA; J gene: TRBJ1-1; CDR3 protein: CASSLELQGSEAFF; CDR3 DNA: TGTGCCAGCAGTTTGGAATTACAGGGTTCTGAAGCTTTCTTT
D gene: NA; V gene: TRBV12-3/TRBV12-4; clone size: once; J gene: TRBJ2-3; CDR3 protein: CASSPGVDTQYF; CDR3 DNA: TGTGCCAGCAGTCCGGGTGTCGATACGCAGTATTTT
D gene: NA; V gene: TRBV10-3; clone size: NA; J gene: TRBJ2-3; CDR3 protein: CATKRGSSTDTQYF; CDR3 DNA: TGTGCCACTAAAAGGGGCAGTAGCACAGATACGCAGTATTTT
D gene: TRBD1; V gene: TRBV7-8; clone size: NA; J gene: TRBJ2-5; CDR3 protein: CASSRIGTGEETQYF; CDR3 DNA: TGTGCCAGCAGCCGCATTGGGACAGGGGAAGAGACCCAGTACTTC
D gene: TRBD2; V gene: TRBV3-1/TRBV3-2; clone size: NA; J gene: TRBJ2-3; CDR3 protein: CASSLLSGISDTQYF; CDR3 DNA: TGTGCCAGCAGCCTCCTTAGCGGGATATCGGATACGCAGTATTTT
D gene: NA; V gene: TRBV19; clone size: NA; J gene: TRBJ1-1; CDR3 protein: CASSITGTSEAFF; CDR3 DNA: TGTGCCAGTAGTATCACAGGGACCTCTGAAGCTTTCTTT
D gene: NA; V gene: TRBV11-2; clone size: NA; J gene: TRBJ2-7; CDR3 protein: CASSLVREKEYF; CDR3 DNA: TGTGCCAGCAGCTTAGTCCGGGAAAAGGAGTACTTC
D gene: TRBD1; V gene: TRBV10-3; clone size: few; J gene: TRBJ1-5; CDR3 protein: CAISSGTGSNQPQHF; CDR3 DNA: TGTGCCATCAGTTCCGGGACAGGGAGCAATCAGCCCCAGCATTTT
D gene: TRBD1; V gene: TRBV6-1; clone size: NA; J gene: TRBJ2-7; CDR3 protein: CASSERQGRLSGYEQYF; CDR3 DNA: TGTGCCAGCAGTGAAAGACAGGGGCGTCTTAGCGGCTACGAGCAGTACTTC
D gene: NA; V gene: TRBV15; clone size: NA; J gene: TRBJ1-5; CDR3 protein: CATSRDGGQPQHF; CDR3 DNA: TGTGCCACCAGCAGAGATGGGGGGCAGCCCCAGCATTTT
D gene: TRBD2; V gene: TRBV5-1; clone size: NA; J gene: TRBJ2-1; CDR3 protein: CASSLGAGGTYNEQFF; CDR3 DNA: TGCGCCAGCAGCTTGGGAGCGGGGGGGACCTACAATGAGCAGTTCTTC
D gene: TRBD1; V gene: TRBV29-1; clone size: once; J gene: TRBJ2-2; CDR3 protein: CSVRNQGQGDTGELFF; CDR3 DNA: TGCAGCGTTAGAAACCAGGGACAGGGTGACACCGGGGAGCTGTTTTTT
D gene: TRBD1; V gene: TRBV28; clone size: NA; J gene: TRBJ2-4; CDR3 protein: CASSSIQGAKENIQYF; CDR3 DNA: TGTGCCAGCAGTTCCATTCAGGGGGCGAAGGAAAACATTCAGTACTTC
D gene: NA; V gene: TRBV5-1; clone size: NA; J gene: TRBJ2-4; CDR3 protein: CASREGDIQYF; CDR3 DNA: TGCGCCAGCCGCGAGGGAGACATTCAGTACTTC
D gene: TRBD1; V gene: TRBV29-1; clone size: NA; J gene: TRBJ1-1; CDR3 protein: CSARGIQGASTEAFF; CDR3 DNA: TGCAGCGCTCGGGGAATCCAGGGGGCGAGCACTGAAGCTTTCTTT
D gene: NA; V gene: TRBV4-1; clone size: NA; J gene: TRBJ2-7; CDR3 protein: CASSQEELAGREQYF; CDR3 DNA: TGCGCCAGCAGCCAAGAAGAGTTGGCAGGGCGCGAGCAGTACTTC
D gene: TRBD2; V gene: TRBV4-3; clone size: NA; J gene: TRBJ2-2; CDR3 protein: CASSQDWTSGIIGELFF; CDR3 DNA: TGCGCCAGCAGCCAAGACTGGACTAGCGGGATTATCGGGGAGCTGTTTTTT
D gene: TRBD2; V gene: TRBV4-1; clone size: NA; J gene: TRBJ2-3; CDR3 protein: CASSSRTGGVTDTQYF; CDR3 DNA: TGCGCCAGCAGCTCCAGGACGGGGGGGGTAACAGATACGCAGTATTTT
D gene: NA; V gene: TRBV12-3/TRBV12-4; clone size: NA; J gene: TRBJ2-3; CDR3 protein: CASSLRGIDTQYF; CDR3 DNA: TGTGCCAGCAGTTTACGGGGGATAGATACGCAGTATTTT
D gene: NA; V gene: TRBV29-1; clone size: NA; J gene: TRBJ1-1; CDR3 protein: CSVVGDYTEAFF; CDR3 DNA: TGCAGCGTTGTAGGGGATTACACTGAAGCTTTCTTT